What follows are 28 T cell receptor beta chains derived from one specimen sequenced in a study of T-cell memory formation after mild COVID-19 (dated by TCRdb to 2020 to 2023). Receptor amplification or capture employed 5' RACE. These reads were obtained on an Illumina NovaSeq 6000. TCRdb applied fastp at Q25 and MiXCR to the public reads, then kept only in-frame beta chains. Entries are consolidated by CDR3 protein sequence, retaining the most common genes and DNA. The sample data list 350,000 to 550,000 distinct CDR3 sequences, and about 20% of these were observed just once. 20% to 25% of the sample is taken by the ten largest. What was sequenced was PBMCs or a T cell subset sorted from them (not recorded which). All receptors derive from a young man who had mild COVID-19 (a few samples of this study predate the infection). The sample titles of this study are shuffled in the database, so cell type and time point are left out; the donor was told from shared clones.

V is TRBV20-1 and J is TRBJ1-3; no firm D call. V was shortened by 5 bases and J by 4 bases, with 12 bases between the two germline ends. The CDR3 spans 13 residues. Germline values: CDR1 DFQATT, CDR2 SNEGSKA (reference sequence). The CDR3 region has the DNA TGCAGTGCTCCGCCGCCGGCGGGAAACACCATATATTTT. Translated: CSAPPPAGNTIYF.

The sample holds a few counts of this clonotype. The chain links TRBV10-3 to TRBJ2-7, with 14 bases fitting TRBD2. V was pared by 6 bases and J by 6 bases, with 4 bases of the junction left unmatched. CDR3 length equals 14 residues. CDR1 ENHRY and CDR2 SYGVKD come from the germline V gene. The CDR3 DNA reads as TGTGCCATCAGAGGGACTAGCGGGGGACGCGAGCAGTACTTC. Residues: CAIRGTSGGREQYF.

This clonotype was counted a few times. The rearrangement joins TRBV7-8 to TRBJ2-4, with TRBD1 matching over 8 bases. Trimming removed 1 base from V and 1 base from J; junction bases left unmatched: 12. CDR3 length: 19 residues. Germline V gene sequence: CDR1 SGHVS, CDR2 FQNEAQ. This CDR3 reads CASSLGRDRNLGAKNIQYF. The CDR3, as DNA: TGTGCCAGCAGCTTAGGACGGGACAGGAATTTAGGGGCCAAAAACATTCAGTACTTC. Full variable domain (missing parts from reference TRBV7-8 and TRBJ2-4): GAGVSQSPRYKVAKRGQDVALRCDPISGHVSLFWYQQALGQGPEFLTYFQNEAQLDKSGLPSDRFFAERPEGSVSTLKIQRTQQEDSAVYLCASSLGRDRNLGAKNIQYFGAGTRLSVL.

The chain links TRBV7-2 to TRBJ2-7; perhaps TRBD1 as D (5 bases). The V end lost 1 base, the J end lost 0 bases, and 10 bases lay between the germline ends. CDR1 SGHTA and CDR2 FQGNSA come from the germline V gene. CDR3 length equals 15 residues. Here the CDR3 reads CASSLVAGISYEQYF. The CDR3 DNA reads TGTGCCAGCAGCTTAGTGGCAGGGATCTCCTACGAGCAGTACTTC.

This clonotype was recorded once. Given a much more abundant clone one base away, this may be a read error. The chain is built from TRBV4-1 and TRBJ2-1; 13 bases are a match to TRBD2. Germline V gene sequence: CDR1 MGHRA, CDR2 YSYEKL. This CDR3 region has 17 residues. Trimming removed 4 bases from V and 4 bases from J; junction bases left unmatched: 7. In DNA form, the CDR3 reads TGCGCCAGCAGCCCTCTGGGACTAGCGGGGAGATACAATGAGCAGTTCTTC. This codes for CASSPLGLAGRYNEQFF.

The table lists this clonotype with a few counts. V usage is TRBV12-3 or TRBV12-4 and J usage is TRBJ2-6; no definite D call. The CDR3 runs to 14 residues. Trimming pared 4 bases from V and 3 bases from J, leaving 7 bases between. The CDR3: CASSSSGGANVLTF. DNA for the CDR3: TGTGCCAGCAGTTCCTCGGGTGGGGCCAACGTCCTGACTTTC.

This chain uses TRBV10-3 with TRBJ2-7, with D tentatively TRBD2 (6 bases). CDR1 and CDR2 (germline): ENHRY, SYGVKD. V gave up 7 bases and J gave up 3 bases, with 13 bases separating them. The CDR3 length is 13 residues. The CDR3 protein is CAITLGGGYEQYF. CDR3 DNA: TGTGCCATCACCCTCGGGGGAGGCTACGAGCAGTACTTC.

The chain combines TRBV9 with TRBJ1-2; D remains ambiguous. V was trimmed by 0 bases and J by 7 bases, leaving 19 bases between them. This CDR3 is 16 amino acids long. The germline CDR1 and CDR2 sequences are SGDLS and YYNGEE. The CDR3 sequence is CASSVGSTPTGGGYTF. The CDR3 region has the DNA TGTGCCAGCAGCGTAGGAAGCACACCGACCGGCGGTGGCTACACCTTC.

The chain couples TRBV10-3 to TRBJ2-1; D is ambiguous. CDR3 size: 12 residues. Germline assignment: CDR1 ENHRY and CDR2 SYGVKD. Trimming shortened V by 7 bases and J by 1 base, and 5 bases separated the two germline ends. CDR3 loop: CAIKGSYNEQFF. CDR3 in DNA: TGTGCCATCAAAGGGTCCTACAATGAGCAGTTCTTC.

This clonotype has just a few counts. The CDR3 spells CASSLPGQGGLEQFF. The CDR3 coding sequence is TGTGCCAGCAGTCTTCCGGGACAGGGAGGTCTTGAGCAGTTCTTC. The rearrangement joins TRBV12-3 or TRBV12-4 to TRBJ2-1; 9 nucleotides align to TRBD1. CDR3 size: 15 residues. Trimming at V came to 5 bases and at J to 9 bases, leaving 11 bases not matched to a gene.

The DNA of the CDR3 is TGTGCCAGCAGCCGACTAGCGGGGGGAGTCTACGAGCAGTACTTC. Translation: CASSRLAGGVYEQYF. J is TRBJ2-7 and V is TRBV7-2, with 13 bases identical to TRBD2. The V and J ends lost 5 bases and 3 bases, in that order; junction bases with no gene match: 4. The germline CDR1 and CDR2 sequences are SGHTA and FQGNSA. The CDR3 covers 15 residues.

J is TRBJ1-6 and V is TRBV15; tentative D call: TRBD1 (6 bases). V lost 0 bases and J 10 bases, leaving 13 bases between the germline ends. CDR3 length: 15 amino acids. Germline CDR1 reads LNHNV; CDR2 reads YYDKDF (reference sequence). CDR3 protein: CATSRDRGLGSPLHF. The CDR3 region has the DNA TGTGCCACCAGCAGAGATCGGGGGCTCGGATCACCCCTCCACTTT.

This clonotype was counted a single time. The CDR3 region is CASRQAGLYNEQFF. CDR3 sequence (DNA): TGTGCCAGCCGGCAGGCGGGGTTATACAATGAGCAGTTCTTC. This chain connects TRBV27 to TRBJ2-1; TRBD2 is a possible D gene (6 bases). The CDR3 totals 14 residues. Trimming removed 8 bases from V and 4 bases from J, with 15 bases in between. Germline V CDR1 and CDR2: MNHEY, SMNVEV (reference sequence).

CDR3 sequence: CASSSLDRGGNQPQHF. The DNA of the CDR3 is TGTGCCAGCAGTTCCCTCGACCGGGGAGGCAATCAGCCCCAGCATTTT. J is TRBJ1-5 and V is TRBV27; D is unresolved. The V end was cut by 4 bases, the J end by 2 bases, with 15 bases between. Germline CDR1 reads MNHEY; CDR2 reads SMNVEV (reference sequence). This CDR3 is 16 amino acids long.

This clonotype has a count of ten or more. The CDR3 sequence: CASSLEGWYGGTEAFF. The CDR3 DNA reads TGTGCCAGCAGCTTAGAAGGGTGGTACGGCGGCACTGAAGCTTTCTTT. The chain joins TRBV7-9 to TRBJ1-1, with D unclear. Trimming removed 1 base from V and 4 bases from J, with 16 bases in between. The CDR3 extends over 16 amino acids. Looked up from germline, CDR1 is SEHNR and CDR2 is FQNEAQ (reference sequence).

This clonotype was picked up many times. The chain links TRBV30 to TRBJ2-7; a possible D gene is TRBD1 (5 bases). Trimming removed 1 base from V and 1 base from J, with 8 bases in between. Germline V gene lookup returns CDR1 GTSNPN and CDR2 SVGIG (reference sequence). The CDR3 is made up of 13 amino acids. The CDR3 nucleotides read TGTGCCTGGAGTGACAGGCGATCCTACGAGCAGTACTTC. It encodes CAWSDRRSYEQYF.

The genes are TRBV5-5 and TRBJ1-2; D is perhaps TRBD1 (5 bases). This CDR3 has 15 residues. V dropped 5 bases and J dropped 4 bases, with 18 bases sitting between them. The germline V gene encodes CDR1 SGHKS and CDR2 YYEKEE (reference sequence). The CDR3 reads CASSTSTDPSYGYTF. The CDR3, as DNA: TGTGCCAGCAGTACATCGACAGACCCGAGCTATGGCTACACCTTC. Combining the CDR3 with reference TRBV5-5 and TRBJ1-2 gives the whole variable domain DAGVTQSPTHLIKTRGQQVTLRCSPISGHKSVSWYQQVLGQGPQFIFQYYEKEERGRGNFPDRFSARQFPNYSSELNVNALLLGDSALYLCASSTSTDPSYGYTFGSGTRLTVV.

The table lists this clonotype with a few counts. This rearrangement joins TRBV20-1 to TRBJ1-4, with 7 bases lining up with TRBD1. The ends lost 6 bases at V and 5 bases at J; junction bases unmatched: 6. The germline gives CDR1 DFQATT, CDR2 SNEGSKA (reference sequence). The CDR3 length is 13 residues. The CDR3 sequence is CSAREGANEKLFF. CDR3 nucleotide sequence: TGCAGTGCAAGGGAGGGGGCGAATGAAAAACTGTTTTTT.

The genes are TRBV5-1 and TRBJ2-3, with TRBD2 identical over 13 bases. The V gene's germline CDR1 is SGHRS and CDR2 YFSETQ. This CDR3 has 16 amino acids. Losses at the gene ends were 3 bases for V and 6 bases for J; bases not matched to a gene: 7. The DNA for the CDR3 is TGCGCCAGCAGCTATGGGACTAGCGGGGCGGAGGATACGCAGTATTTT. Translation gives CASSYGTSGAEDTQYF.

The rearrangement links TRBV6-2 or TRBV6-3 to TRBJ1-5; D gene unclear. Germline-derived CDR1 and CDR2 are MNHEY and SVGEGT. V lost 5 bases, J lost 1 base, and 6 bases lay in between. The CDR3 is made up of 13 amino acids. The CDR3 sequence: CASSRWSNQPQHF. CDR3 in DNA: TGTGCCAGCAGTCGTTGGAGCAATCAGCCCCAGCATTTT.

This rearrangement joins TRBV27 to TRBJ1-5, with 7 positions matching TRBD1. The CDR3 sequence is 15 residues long. Germline CDR1 reads MNHEY; CDR2 reads SMNVEV (reference sequence). The ends lost 5 bases at V and 4 bases at J; junction bases unmatched: 8. The CDR3 nucleotides are TGTGCCAGCAGTCTAGGATTACAGGGGAATCAGCCCCAGCATTTT. Its translation: CASSLGLQGNQPQHF.

This clonotype has ten or more counts. The chain recombines TRBV12-3 or TRBV12-4 with TRBJ2-2; 10 positions match TRBD2. V was pared by 2 bases and J by 8 bases, with 2 bases of the junction left unmatched. The CDR3 consists of 14 residues. The CDR3 nucleotides read TGTGCCAGCAGTTTACTAGCGGGGGAGGGGGAGCTGTTTTTT. Amino acids: CASSLLAGEGELFF.

This clonotype was seen more than once but under ten times. This chain joins TRBV4-3 and TRBJ1-2; D is perhaps TRBD1 (6 bases). CDR1 and CDR2 from the germline V gene are LGHNA and YSLEER. The V end lost 0 bases, the J end lost 4 bases, and 12 bases lay between the germline ends. The CDR3 contains 15 residues. The CDR3 DNA follows: TGCGCCAGCAGCCAAGACCCGGGGGCGGTCTATGGCTACACCTTC. Translating gives CASSQDPGAVYGYTF.

This clonotype was seen more than once but under ten times. This rearrangement joins TRBV6-5 to TRBJ2-5, with 11 bases identical to TRBD2. Unmatched junction bases numbered 8, after V lost 4 bases and J lost 7 bases. The CDR3 has 15 residues. CDR1 and CDR2 from the germline V gene are MNHEY and SVGAGI. The CDR3 DNA reads as TGTGCCAGCAGTTTACTAGCGGGGGCCTCACGGACCCAGTACTTC. It codes for CASSLLAGASRTQYF.

This clonotype showed up many times. The chain recombines TRBV5-4 with TRBJ2-3; 8 bases are a match to TRBD2. Germline V CDR1 and CDR2: SGHNT, YYREEE (reference sequence). With V trimmed by 4 bases and J by 1 base, 5 bases remained unmatched. The CDR3 covers 15 residues. The CDR3 sequence: CASSRGLAGTDTQYF. The CDR3 DNA is TGTGCCAGCAGCCGCGGACTAGCTGGCACAGATACGCAGTATTTT. The full variable domain, with the rest looked up from reference TRBV5-4 and TRBJ2-3, is ETGVTQSPTHLIKTRGQQVTLRCSSQSGHNTVSWYQQALGQGPQFIFQYYREEENGRGNFPPRFSGLQFPNYSSELNVNALELDDSALYLCASSRGLAGTDTQYFGPGTRLTVL.

This clonotype was seen a few times. V gene TRBV2 combines with J gene TRBJ2-7, with 9 bases lining up with TRBD1. The junction had 9 bases not matched to a gene; V was cut back by 6 bases and J by 3 bases. CDR3 length equals 15 residues. Per germline, CDR1 SNHLY and CDR2 FYNNEI. The CDR3 region is CASSVSDRGNYEQYF. CDR3 coding DNA: TGTGCCAGCAGCGTCTCGGACAGGGGAAACTACGAGCAGTACTTC.

CDR3 protein: CASSQENQAGSDEQFF. DNA for the CDR3: TGTGCCAGCAGCCAAGAGAACCAAGCGGGGTCGGATGAGCAGTTCTTC. This chain joins TRBV3-1 and TRBJ2-1, with 7 bases fitting TRBD2. Germline V gene data show CDR1 as LGHDT and CDR2 as YNNKEL (reference sequence). The V and J ends lost 0 bases and 8 bases, in that order; junction bases with no gene match: 10. The length of the CDR3 is 16 residues.

This clonotype was seen ten or more times. The chain couples TRBV5-1 to TRBJ2-3; TRBD2 aligns across 14 bases. The germline CDR1 and CDR2 sequences are SGHRS and YFSETQ. The V and J ends lost 1 base and 3 bases, in that order; junction bases with no gene match: 4. This CDR3 comprises 17 residues. The CDR3 loop is CASSLSTSGGATDTQYF. In nucleotides, the CDR3 is TGCGCCAGCAGCTTGTCGACTAGCGGGGGGGCTACAGATACGCAGTATTTT.